This T cell receptor (beta chain) was identified during a study of Ad26.COV2.S vaccination and SARS-CoV-2 variants. The data were produced by immunoSEQ multiplex PCR, yet TCRdb's version contains in-frame clones alone and is incomplete. This sample has 350,000 to 500,000 clones, with about nine tenths found just once. This CDR3 contains 13 residues. Germline V gene data show CDR1 as SGDLS and CDR2 as YYNGEE. V shed 6 bases and J 6 bases; nucleotides not matched to a gene: 7. Specified treatment: approximately 18 received Ad26.COV2.S at low or high dose, single or two shots; 5 received placebo; per-sample allocation not given. Sampling was performed 63 days after the first vaccine or placebo injection.

The TCR sequence derives from a person aged 18-60 years who received the Ad26.COV2.S COVID-19 vaccine or a placebo. This sequence joins TRBV9 and TRBJ2-3; TRBD2 matches at 7 bases. The starting material was peripheral blood, obtained in a trial of Ad26.COV2.S vaccine versus placebo. This chain's CDR3 is CASTAGVGDTQYF. For the CDR3, the DNA is TGTGCCAGCACGGCGGGAGTGGGCGATACGCAGTATTTT.